Below, 17 T cell receptor beta chains from the same sample are listed, as sequenced in a study of shared T cell receptors in the human thymus. Assay: immunoSEQ multiplex PCR; the TCRdb copy retains only in-frame clones and omits some. The sample contains hundreds of thousands of clones, around 87% of which appear only once. The same specimen was also included in a second study, on human thymus T cells.

The sample consisted of thymocytes. The receptors shown here come from a boy under two years old with a congenital heart defect.

This chain uses TRBV18 with TRBJ2-1; 11 positions agree with TRBD2. The CDR3 runs 16 residues. The V and J ends lost 4 bases and 5 bases, in that order; junction bases with no gene match: 7. Germline lookup yields CDR1 KGHSH and CDR2 LQKENI. CDR3 protein: CASSQLPGLADNEQFF. The CDR3 DNA is TGTGCCAGCTCACAACTCCCGGGACTAGCGGACAATGAGCAGTTCTTC.

V is TRBV6-5 and J is TRBJ2-2, with 11 bases aligning to TRBD2. This CDR3 is built from 15 residues. Germline assignment: CDR1 MNHEY and CDR2 SVGAGI. The trim removed 6 bases at V and 10 bases at J, leaving 10 bases unmatched. The CDR3, as DNA: TGTGCCAGCAGCACAATAGCGGGAGGGCCTGTGGAGCTGTTTTTT. It is translated as CASSTIAGGPVELFF.

The chain carries TRBV28 and TRBJ2-7; the D gene is possibly TRBD1 (5 bases). Germline CDR1 and CDR2: MDHEN and SYDVKM. V shed 2 bases and J shed 6 bases, with 14 bases lying between them. This CDR3 has 14 residues. The CDR3 protein is CASSLPGSAFEQYF. The CDR3 DNA follows: TGTGCCAGCAGTTTACCAGGGTCGGCCTTCGAGCAGTACTTC.

The chain joins TRBV6-6 to TRBJ2-1, with 7 bases identical to TRBD1. The germline CDR1 and CDR2 sequences are MNHNY and SVGAGI (reference sequence). The CDR3 has 16 amino acids. After removal of 5 bases from V and 4 bases from J, the junction contained 11 bases not matched to a gene. CDR3 sequence reads: CASSKRQGIPYNEQFF. CDR3 sequence (DNA): TGTGCCAGCAGTAAAAGACAGGGCATCCCTTACAATGAGCAGTTCTTC.

As for this clone: Sequence at one end of the junction differs from germline and may be a read error. The chain recombines TRBV20-1 with TRBJ2-7, with TRBD2 matching over 7 bases. This CDR3 region has 11 residues. Germline V gene data show CDR1 as DFQATT and CDR2 as SNEGSKA (reference sequence). The CDR3 loop is CSAELQGGVTF. Here the CDR3 DNA reads TGCAGTGCTGAACTTCAGGGAGGGGTTACCTTC.

Only a few counts were recorded for this clone. This chain connects TRBV5-4 to TRBJ2-5; D gene ambiguous. The J call may be in error: the DNA end matches TRBJ2-7 better. The CDR3 has 12 amino acids. Germline V gene data show CDR1 as SGHNT and CDR2 as YYREEE (reference sequence). For the CDR3, the DNA is TGTGCCAGCAGCTTTTTCACCCGCGAGCAGTACTTC. Its translation is CASSFFTREQYF.

The chain uses TRBV7-9 and TRBJ2-7; D ambiguous. This CDR3 spans 14 amino acids. Germline CDR1 and CDR2: SEHNR and FQNEAQ (reference sequence). The V and J ends lost 5 bases and 2 bases respectively, with 13 bases between them. The CDR3 nucleotides are TGTGCCAGCAGCCTTACGGTGACTCCCTACGAGCAGTACTTC. Protein: CASSLTVTPYEQYF.

This clone appeared a few times. The rearrangement joins TRBV9 to TRBJ1-1; 8 bases line up with TRBD1. Germline assignment: CDR1 SGDLS and CDR2 YYNGEE. The CDR3 spans 17 residues. Losses at the gene ends were 4 bases for V and 1 base for J; bases not matched to a gene: 12. The chain's CDR3 is CASSTGQGPDSNTEAFF. The CDR3 nucleotides are TGTGCCAGCAGCACAGGACAGGGCCCGGATTCGAACACTGAAGCTTTCTTT.

This rearrangement joins TRBV5-1 to TRBJ2-1, with 8 bases matching TRBD1. CDR1 and CDR2 (germline): SGHRS, YFSETQ. The V segment lost 4 bases and the J segment 1 base; nucleotides outside the gene matches: 1. CDR3 length: 14 residues. The CDR3 reads CASSGQGSYNEQFF. The CDR3 coding sequence is TGCGCCAGCAGCGGACAGGGTTCCTACAATGAGCAGTTCTTC.

The chain is built from TRBV4-3 and TRBJ2-3, with 10 positions matching TRBD2. The CDR3 covers 18 residues. V trimming: 4 bases; J trimming: 3 bases; junction bases outside the gene matches: 13. Germline V gene data show CDR1 as LGHNA and CDR2 as YSLEER. This CDR3 reads CASSPTLPSGSRTDTQYF. DNA of the CDR3: TGCGCCAGCAGCCCCACCCTCCCTAGCGGGAGTCGAACAGATACGCAGTATTTT.

The CDR3 reads CASEPGYNSPLHF. In nucleotides, the CDR3 is TGTGCCAGCGAGCCGGGGTATAATTCACCCCTCCACTTT. This sequence joins TRBV2 and TRBJ1-6; no clear D. This CDR3 spans 13 amino acids. V was trimmed by 8 bases and J by 4 bases, leaving 9 bases between them. Germline CDR1 and CDR2: SNHLY and FYNNEI. Combining the CDR3 with reference TRBV2 and TRBJ1-6 gives the whole variable domain EPEVTQTPSHQVTQMGQEVILRCVPISNHLYFYWYRQILGQKVEFLVSFYNNEISEKSEIFDDQFSVERPDGSNFTLKIRSTKLEDSAMYFCASEPGYNSPLHFGNGTRLTVT.

As DNA, the CDR3 is TGTGCCAGCTCACCCGGCTGGGTAGCGGGGCACTACGAGCAGTACTTC. Translated: CASSPGWVAGHYEQYF. The chain is built from TRBV18 and TRBJ2-5; TRBD2 matches at 8 bases. The last part of the DNA fits TRBJ2-7 better; the J call may be wrong. The CDR3 covers 16 residues. Germline loops: CDR1 KGHSH, CDR2 LQKENI.

V and J are TRBV5-5 and TRBJ1-5; maybe TRBD1 (5 bases). Deletions cut 4 bases from V and 1 base from J, with 21 bases between. The CDR3 spans 18 residues. The V gene's germline CDR1 is SGHKS and CDR2 YYEKEE (reference sequence). CDR3 amino acids: CASSLTAGVKGSNQPQHF. CDR3 DNA: TGTGCCAGCAGCCTGACCGCGGGGGTGAAGGGGAGCAATCAGCCCCAGCATTTT.

The chain employs TRBV7-6 and TRBJ1-2; possible D gene TRBD1, 5 bases. The CDR3 has 13 residues. The V end lost 1 base, the J end lost 7 bases, and 10 bases lay between the germline ends. Germline-derived CDR1 and CDR2 are SGHVS and FNYEAQ. This chain's CDR3 is CASSLVSGGGYTF. In DNA, the CDR3 is TGTGCCAGCAGCTTAGTTTCCGGGGGTGGCTACACCTTC.

The chain combines TRBV27 with TRBJ1-5; 9 bases are a match to TRBD1. The CDR3 consists of 14 residues. Trimming took 4 bases from V and 10 from J; bases not matched to a gene: 8. CDR1 is MNHEY, CDR2 SMNVEV, per germline (reference sequence). In nucleotides, the CDR3 is TGTGCCAGCAGTTCTGTGGGACAGGGATCCCCCCAGCATTTT. The encoded protein is CASSSVGQGSPQHF.

V is TRBV30 and J is TRBJ2-7, with D possibly TRBD1 on 5 matching bases. Germline CDR1 is GTSNPN and CDR2 is SVGIG (reference sequence). The CDR3 has 13 residues. Trimming took 3 bases from V and 3 from J, leaving 12 bases between them. In DNA form, the CDR3 reads TGTGCCTGGAGGGCATCCCAGGGCTACGAGCAGTACTTC. As protein: CAWRASQGYEQYF.

The chain uses TRBV30 and TRBJ1-1; 8 bases map to TRBD1. Germline V gene sequence: CDR1 GTSNPN, CDR2 SVGIG (reference sequence). Germline trimming cut 3 bases from V and 8 bases from J; bases unmatched to any gene: 14. The CDR3 has 15 residues. The CDR3 loop reads CAWRIPPQGAGEAFF. The CDR3, as DNA: TGTGCCTGGAGAATCCCCCCCCAGGGGGCGGGGGAAGCTTTCTTT.